This entry features one T cell receptor beta chain sequence. The authors' processing: Amplification with reference gene primers provided the estimates of nucleated cell counts. Sequenced by immunoSEQ multiplex PCR; TCRdb stores in-frame clones only, minus some. That table is the source of V, J and clone size, and D and trimming were worked out from the DNA. The data hold about 65,000 clones, with roughly 80% observed a single time. The sample comes from a study of blood T cell repertoires in COVID-19. Looking at the study overall: Sites in the United States, Italy and Spain provided acute and convalescent COVID-19 samples. PBMCs, B-cell-depleted T cells, or T cells were the source of the cDNA or gDNA that made up the material.

The germline V gene has CDR1 SGDLS and CDR2 YYNGEE. The length of the CDR3 is 14 residues. V lost 3 bases and J lost 2, with 12 bases in between. The sample consisted of peripheral blood. This rearrangement joins TRBV9 to TRBJ2-7; possibly TRBD1 for D (6 bases). This sequence originates from a human donor in a cohort sampled during active COVID-19. CDR3 residues: CASSATGSPYEQYF. The CDR3 DNA follows: TGTGCCAGCAGCGCAACAGGGTCCCCCTACGAGCAGTACTTC.